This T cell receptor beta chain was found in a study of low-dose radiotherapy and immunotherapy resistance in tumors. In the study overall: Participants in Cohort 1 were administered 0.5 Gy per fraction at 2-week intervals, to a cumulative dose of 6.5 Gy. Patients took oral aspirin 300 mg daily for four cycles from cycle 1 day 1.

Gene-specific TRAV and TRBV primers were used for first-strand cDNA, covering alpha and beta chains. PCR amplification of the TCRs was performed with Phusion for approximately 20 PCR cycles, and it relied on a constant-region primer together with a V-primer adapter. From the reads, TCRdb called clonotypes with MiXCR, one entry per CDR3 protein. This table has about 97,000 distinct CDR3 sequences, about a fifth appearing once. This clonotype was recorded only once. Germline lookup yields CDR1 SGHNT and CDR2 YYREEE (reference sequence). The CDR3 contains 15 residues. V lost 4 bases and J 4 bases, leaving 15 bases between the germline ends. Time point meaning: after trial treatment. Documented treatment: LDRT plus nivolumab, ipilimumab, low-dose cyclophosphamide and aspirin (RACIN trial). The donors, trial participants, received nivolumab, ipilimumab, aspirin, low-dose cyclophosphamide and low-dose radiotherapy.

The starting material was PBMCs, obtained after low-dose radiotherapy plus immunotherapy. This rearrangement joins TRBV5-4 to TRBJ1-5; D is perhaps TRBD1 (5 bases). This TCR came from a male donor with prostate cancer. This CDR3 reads CASSAGTTDNQPQHF. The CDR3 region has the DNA TGTGCCAGCAGCGCCGGCACGACAGATAATCAGCCCCAGCATTTT.